One sample yielded the 12 T cell receptor beta chains listed below, sequenced in a study of T cells after yellow fever vaccination. Via MiXCR, TCRdb re-called the 5' RACE reads, giving one row per CDR3 protein. The table has around 590,000 distinct CDR3 sequences, about 12% seen once. The sample in question was PBMCs, obtained on the day of the yellow fever booster vaccination. Every receptor here comes from a man aged 25-45 years who received the YFV17D yellow fever vaccine.

V gene TRBV12-3 or TRBV12-4 combines with J gene TRBJ2-1, with 7 bases lining up with TRBD1. This CDR3 has 15 residues. Trimming took 6 bases from V and 2 from J; bases not matched to a gene: 7. CDR3 residues: CASSGQEPTYNEQFF. CDR3 sequence (DNA): TGTGCCAGCAGCGGACAGGAACCTACCTACAATGAGCAGTTCTTC.

In this sample, this clonotype turned up a few times. The V call is TRBV12-3 or TRBV12-4, the J call TRBJ2-4, with a weak D call TRBD2 (6 bases). This CDR3 region has 14 residues. V lost 3 bases to trimming and J lost 4 bases, with 10 bases between them. DNA for the CDR3: TGTGCCAGCAGTTTTGGGAGGACTAAAAACATTCAGTACTTC. Amino acid sequence: CASSFGRTKNIQYF.

This rearrangement joins TRBV29-1 to TRBJ2-7, with D maybe TRBD1 (5 bases). Germline V gives CDR1 SQVTM, CDR2 ANQGSEA. V lost 4 bases, J lost 4 bases, and 11 bases lay in between. The CDR3 runs 12 residues. DNA of the CDR3: TGCAGCGTTGTTGCAGGGAAGTACGAGCAGTACTTC. Protein: CSVVAGKYEQYF.

The chain uses TRBV29-1 and TRBJ2-1, with 7 positions matching TRBD1. The CDR3 has 12 amino acids. Trimming at V came to 6 bases and at J to 10 bases, leaving 9 bases not matched to a gene. Germline CDR1 SQVTM, CDR2 ANQGSEA. This chain's CDR3 is CSVVVKGQEQFF. The CDR3 nucleotides are TGCAGCGTGGTTGTGAAGGGACAGGAGCAGTTCTTC.

This clonotype was counted between two and nine times. Written as DNA, the CDR3 is TGTGCCAGCAGCCCTCTAGCGGGAGCCCCAGAGACCCAGTACTTC. Its translation: CASSPLAGAPETQYF. The chain uses TRBV7-8 and TRBJ2-5, with 10 bases lining up with TRBD2. This CDR3 is 15 amino acids long. In germline, CDR1 is SGHVS, CDR2 FQNEAQ. V was clipped by 5 bases and J by 4 bases; unmatched bases: 7.

As for this clonotype: A much larger clone differs from this one at a single base, so this may be a read error. The V gene is TRBV7-2, the J gene TRBJ2-1, with TRBD2 matching over 13 bases. The trim removed 3 bases at V and 9 bases at J, leaving 2 bases unmatched. In germline, CDR1 is SGHTA, CDR2 FQGNSA. This CDR3 is built from 14 residues. Here the CDR3 DNA reads TGTGCCAGCAGCTTCGGACTAGCGGGAGTTGAGCAGTTCTTC. It specifies CASSFGLAGVEQFF. The variable domain in full, with the rest retrieved from reference TRBV7-2 and TRBJ2-1, is GAGVSQSPSNKVTEKGKDVELRCDPISGHTALYWYRQSLGQGLEFLIYFQGNSAPDKSGLPSDRFSAERTGGSVSTLTIQRTQQEDSAVYLCASSFGLAGVEQFFGPGTRLTVL.

The chain employs TRBV7-8 and TRBJ2-1; 10 bases agree with TRBD2. Germline CDR1 SGHVS, CDR2 FQNEAQ. With V trimmed by 6 bases and J by 4 bases, 15 bases remained unmatched. The CDR3 has 18 amino acids. CDR3 bases: TGTGCCAGCAGTTTAAGGCCTCAGCGGACTAGCGGTTACAATGAGCAGTTCTTC. It yields the protein CASSLRPQRTSGYNEQFF.

The chain links TRBV7-3 to TRBJ2-6, with D perhaps TRBD1 (6 bases). This CDR3 contains 16 residues. Germline CDR1 is SGHTA and CDR2 is FQGTGA. V lost 1 base to trimming and J lost 1 base, with 8 bases between them. CDR3 protein: CASSLNGQSGANVLTF. Written as DNA, the CDR3 is TGTGCCAGCAGCTTAAATGGACAGTCTGGGGCCAACGTCCTGACTTTC.

This clonotype was detected many times. The V gene is TRBV5-1, the J gene TRBJ2-2; D is undetermined. Between the trimmed V and J ends, which lost 0 bases and 4 bases, there was a span of 10 bases. The V gene's germline CDR1 is SGHRS and CDR2 YFSETQ. The CDR3 is 15 residues long. The CDR3 here is CASSLADRSTGELFF. In nucleotides, the CDR3 is TGCGCCAGCAGCTTGGCCGATAGGAGCACCGGGGAGCTGTTTTTT.

The chain carries TRBV21-1 and TRBJ2-2. TRBV21-1 is labeled a pseudogene. The CDR3 covers 15 residues. CDR3 in DNA: TGTGCCAGCAGCACGGACCACGCGAACACCGGGGAGCTGTTTTTT. It codes for CASSTDHANTGELFF.

The table lists this clonotype with a few counts. The rearrangement joins TRBV11-2 to TRBJ2-3; TRBD2 matches 7 bases. Looked up from germline, CDR1 is SGHAT and CDR2 is FQNNGV. This CDR3 comprises 15 residues. Germline trimming cut 1 base from V and 7 bases from J; bases unmatched to any gene: 8. The CDR3 DNA reads as TGTGCCAGCAGCTTAGCGGGAACTAGCGTGTATACGCAGTATTTT. Its translation: CASSLAGTSVYTQYF.

The rearrangement uses TRBV20-1 and TRBJ2-1, with 7 bases identical to TRBD2. The CDR3 has 14 amino acids. Trimming took 6 bases from V and 9 from J; bases not matched to a gene: 14. Per germline, CDR1 DFQATT and CDR2 SNEGSKA (reference sequence). The CDR3 here is CSATPGLPVAEQFF. The CDR3 DNA follows: TGCAGTGCAACGCCGGGACTACCGGTGGCTGAGCAGTTCTTC.